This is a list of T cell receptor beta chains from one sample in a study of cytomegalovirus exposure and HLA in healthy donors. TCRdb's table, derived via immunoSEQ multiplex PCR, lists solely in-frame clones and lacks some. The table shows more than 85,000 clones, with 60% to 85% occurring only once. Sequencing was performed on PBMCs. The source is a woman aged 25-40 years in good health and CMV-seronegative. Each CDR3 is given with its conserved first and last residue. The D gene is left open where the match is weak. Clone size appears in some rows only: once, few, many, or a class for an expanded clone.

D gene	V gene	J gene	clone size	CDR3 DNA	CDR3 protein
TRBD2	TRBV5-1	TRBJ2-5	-	TGCGCCAGCAGCCTGGGGGAGGGGACCCAGTACTTC	CASSLGEGTQYF
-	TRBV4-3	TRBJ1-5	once	TGCGCCAGCAGCCAGGAACGGACAGCTCAGCCCCAGCATTTT	CASSQERTAQPQHF
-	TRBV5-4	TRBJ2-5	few	TGTGCCAGCAGCTTGGGAGTGGCTAGCCAAGAGACCCAGTACTTC	CASSLGVASQETQYF
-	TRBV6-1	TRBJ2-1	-	TGTGCCAGCAGTGAAGAGGAGGGCCCCCCCTACAATGAGCAGTTCTTC	CASSEEEGPPYNEQFF
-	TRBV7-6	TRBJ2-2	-	TGTGCCAGCAGCTTAGCGCGAACCACAGGGAGAAGTACCGGGGAGCTGTTTTTT	CASSLARTTGRSTGELFF
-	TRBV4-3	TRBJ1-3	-	TGCGCCAGCAGCCAAGTCAGGGCCGACTCTGGAAACACCATATATTTT	CASSQVRADSGNTIYF
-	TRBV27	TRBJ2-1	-	TGTGCCAGCAGCCAGACTCCCGGGAATGAGCAGTTCTTC	CASSQTPGNEQFF
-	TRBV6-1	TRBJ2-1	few	TGTGCCAGCAGTGGACTATATGAGCAGTTCTTC	CASSGLYEQFF
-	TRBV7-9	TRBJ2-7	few	TGTGCCAGCAGCTTAGCAGTGGCCTCCTACGAGCAGTACTTC	CASSLAVASYEQYF
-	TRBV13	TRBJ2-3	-	TGTGCCAGCAGGATACTAGGAGACTACACAGATACGCAGTATTTT	CASRILGDYTDTQYF
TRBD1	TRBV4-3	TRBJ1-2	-	TGCGCCAGCAGCCAAGAGGGGACAGGGGGTTTTGGCTACACCTTC	CASSQEGTGGFGYTF
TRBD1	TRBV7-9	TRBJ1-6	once	TGTGCCAGCAGCCTGCTTGTTACAGGGGATAATTCACCCCTCCACTTT	CASSLLVTGDNSPLHF
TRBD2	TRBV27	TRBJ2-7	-	TGTGCCAGCACGGAGCGCGGGAGCTACGAGCAGTACTTC	CASTERGSYEQYF
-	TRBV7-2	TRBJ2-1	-	TGTGCCAGCAGCTTAGGCGCGGGGAAGGACAATGAGCAGTTCTTC	CASSLGAGKDNEQFF
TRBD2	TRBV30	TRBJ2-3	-	TGTGCCTGGAGTGACCTCCCCGGGGGGGATACGCAGTATTTT	CAWSDLPGGDTQYF
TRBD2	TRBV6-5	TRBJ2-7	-	TGTGCCAGCAGTTACTCGATTGGGACTAGCTATTACGGGCAGTACTTC	CASSYSIGTSYYGQYF